These 29 T cell receptor beta chains came from one sample sequenced in a study of blood T cell repertoires in COVID-19. The data were produced by immunoSEQ multiplex PCR, yet TCRdb's version contains in-frame clones alone and is incomplete. The sample lists some 200,000 clones, roughly four fifths occurring once. Sequenced input: peripheral blood. These receptors originate from a woman of 80 years or more with COVID-19, enrolled during active disease.

This chain joins TRBV7-3 and TRBJ2-3; the D is unclear. The length of the CDR3 is 16 residues. V was trimmed by 2 bases and J by 0 bases, leaving 12 bases between them. Germline V gene sequence: CDR1 SGHTA, CDR2 FQGTGA. The CDR3 DNA follows: TGTGCCAGCAGCTTAGGTGCGGCCACTAGCACAGATACGCAGTATTTT. Encoded protein: CASSLGAATSTDTQYF.

The V call is TRBV29-1, the J call TRBJ2-1, with 8 bases aligning to TRBD2. This CDR3 is 15 amino acids long. The germline gives CDR1 SQVTM, CDR2 ANQGSEA. Trimming removed 6 bases from V and 1 base from J; junction bases left unmatched: 8. The DNA of the CDR3 is TGCAGCGTCGGGGGGGGGAGTTTATCCTACAATGAGCAGTTCTTC. Translation: CSVGGGSLSYNEQFF.

This chain uses TRBV3-1 (or the pseudogene TRBV3-2) with TRBJ2-3; maybe TRBD2 (6 bases). Trimming pared 4 bases from V and 5 bases from J, leaving 22 bases between. The CDR3 extends over 17 amino acids. Germline V gene data show CDR1 as LGHDT and CDR2 as YNNKEL (reference sequence). The CDR3 DNA reads as TGTGCCAGCAGCCCCTCAAGGGACTCCTACGACAAAGATACGCAGTATTTT. It is translated as CASSPSRDSYDKDTQYF.

This clone was picked up a small number of times. Written as DNA, the CDR3 is TGTGCCAGCAGCCTGAGCGGGGAGAACACCGGGGAGCTGTTTTTT. Translating it yields CASSLSGENTGELFF. The V call is TRBV7-3, the J call TRBJ2-2, with TRBD2 matching over 7 bases. CDR3 length: 15 amino acids. CDR1 and CDR2 from the germline V gene are SGHTA and FQGTGA. The trim removed 5 bases at V and 1 base at J, leaving 4 bases unmatched.

This chain uses TRBV9 with TRBJ2-5; TRBD2 might be the D (5 bases). Germline V gene sequence: CDR1 SGDLS, CDR2 YYNGEE. The CDR3 consists of 17 residues. The ends were cut back, 2 bases at V and 4 bases at J, with 21 bases in the middle. For the CDR3, the DNA is TGTGCCAGCAGCGTCCCCGGCCGAGCGGAGACTGGAGAGACCCAGTACTTC. Its translation: CASSVPGRAETGETQYF.

This clone came up once. CDR3 coding DNA: TGCGCCAGCAAAAGACCGGGACTAGGGTCCAATGAGCAGTTCTTC. This encodes CASKRPGLGSNEQFF. This sequence joins TRBV4-1 and TRBJ2-1; 8 bases line up with TRBD2. The CDR3 contains 15 residues. V lost 7 bases, J lost 6 bases, and 11 bases stayed unmatched. CDR1 and CDR2 (germline): MGHRA, YSYEKL.

A single count supports this clone. The rearrangement uses TRBV27 and TRBJ1-4; TRBD1 might be the D (6 bases). This CDR3 region has 16 residues. Looked up from germline, CDR1 is MNHEY and CDR2 is SMNVEV (reference sequence). Between the trimmed V and J ends, which lost 5 bases and 5 bases, there was a span of 18 bases. The CDR3 sequence: CASSPNQDRVNEKLFF. In nucleotides, the CDR3 is TGTGCCAGCAGTCCAAACCAGGACAGAGTAAATGAAAAACTGTTTTTT.

The chain recombines TRBV28 with TRBJ1-2, with 9 bases aligning to TRBD1. The CDR3 has 14 residues. Germline CDR1 MDHEN, CDR2 SYDVKM. Germline trimming cut 7 bases from V and 4 bases from J; bases unmatched to any gene: 7. CDR3 region: CASKETGGLYGYTF. In DNA, the CDR3 is TGTGCCAGCAAAGAGACAGGGGGGCTCTATGGCTACACCTTC.

The genes are TRBV9 and TRBJ2-2, with D maybe TRBD1 (5 bases). Germline CDR1 and CDR2: SGDLS and YYNGEE. The V and J ends lost 0 bases and 6 bases respectively, with 12 bases between them. This CDR3 is built from 15 residues. The DNA of the CDR3 is TGTGCCAGCAGCGTAGCTGGGCAGGGCGCCGGGGAGCTGTTTTTT. Residues: CASSVAGQGAGELFF.

The rearrangement joins TRBV11-2 to TRBJ1-1; D may be TRBD1 (6 bases). The V and J ends lost 4 bases and 4 bases respectively, with 16 bases between them. The CDR3 sequence is 15 residues long. Germline-derived CDR1 and CDR2 are SGHAT and FQNNGV. DNA for the CDR3: TGTGCCAGCAGCTGGAACAGGGAGAGGGGCACTGAAGCTTTCTTT. Protein sequence: CASSWNRERGTEAFF.

This sequence joins TRBV28 and TRBJ1-2; 9 bases line up with TRBD1. Germline CDR1 MDHEN, CDR2 SYDVKM. The CDR3 covers 14 residues. V lost 7 bases, J lost 7 bases, and 10 bases stayed unmatched. CDR3 DNA: TGTGCCAGCACCTTTGGGACAGGGACTACTGGCTACACCTTC. Translated: CASTFGTGTTGYTF.

This clone appeared a single time. The chain is built from TRBV5-4 and TRBJ2-5, with 9 bases aligning to TRBD1. Germline V gene sequence: CDR1 SGHNT, CDR2 YYREEE (reference sequence). This CDR3 is built from 14 residues. V lost 5 bases, J lost 3 bases, and 5 bases stayed unmatched. This CDR3 is CASSRTGVKETQYF. CDR3 nucleotides: TGTGCCAGCAGTCGGACAGGGGTCAAAGAGACCCAGTACTTC.

The V and J genes are TRBV7-6 and TRBJ1-1; 9 bases agree with TRBD1. The CDR3 is 14 residues long. J was trimmed by 4 bases and V by 2 bases; bases with no gene match: 2. In germline, CDR1 is SGHVS, CDR2 FNYEAQ. As DNA, the CDR3 is TGTGCCAGCAGCTTAAGGGACAGGGTCACTGAAGCTTTCTTT. Protein product: CASSLRDRVTEAFF.

Comment on this clone: This CDR3 is also generated by other DNA sequences in the sample. The chain has TRBV7-3 and TRBJ1-1, with D unclear. The CDR3 consists of 13 residues. Deletions cut 2 bases from V and 1 base from J, with 5 bases between. Per germline, CDR1 SGHTA and CDR2 FQGTGA. The CDR3 spells CASSLERNTEAFF. The DNA of the CDR3 is TGTGCCAGCAGCTTAGAGCGGAACACTGAAGCTTTCTTT.

This chain links TRBV10-3 with TRBJ2-1; 8 nucleotides line up with TRBD2. V was pared by 3 bases and J by 6 bases, with 7 bases of the junction left unmatched. The CDR3 extends over 15 amino acids. Per germline, CDR1 ENHRY and CDR2 SYGVKD. In DNA form, the CDR3 reads TGTGCCATCAGTGACCTTGGTAGCGGGGCCAATGAGCAGTTCTTC. This encodes CAISDLGSGANEQFF.

This clone was seen a handful of times. The chain carries TRBV5-1 and TRBJ2-5, with D tentatively TRBD2 (5 bases). The CDR3 contains 13 residues. V dropped 5 bases and J dropped 4 bases, with 12 bases sitting between them. Germline-derived CDR1 and CDR2 are SGHRS and YFSETQ. The CDR3: CASSSEAAETQYF. The CDR3, as DNA: TGCGCCAGCAGTTCGGAGGCTGCAGAGACCCAGTACTTC.

The V call is TRBV2, the J call TRBJ2-7; 14 nucleotides line up with TRBD2. The CDR3 is made up of 15 amino acids. The V gene end was trimmed by 6 bases and the J gene end by 2 bases; junction bases not matched to a gene: 3. From germline, CDR1 is SNHLY and CDR2 FYNNEI. Written as DNA, the CDR3 is TGTGCCAGCAGGGGACTAGCGGGAGCGGCCTACGAGCAGTACTTC. Residues: CASRGLAGAAYEQYF.

The chain employs TRBV9 and TRBJ1-3; D unclear. Germline CDR1 is SGDLS and CDR2 is YYNGEE. Trimming shortened V by 2 bases and J by 2 bases, and 11 bases separated the two germline ends. The CDR3 is 15 amino acids. The CDR3 loop is CASSVGEIAGNTIYF. Written as DNA, the CDR3 is TGTGCCAGCAGCGTGGGCGAGATAGCTGGAAACACCATATATTTT. The full variable domain, in which reference TRBV9 and TRBJ1-3 provide the parts outside the CDR3, is DSGVTQTPKHLITATGQRVTLRCSPRSGDLSVYWYQQSLDQGLQFLIQYYNGEERAKGNILERFSAQQFPDLHSELNLSSLELGDSALYFCASSVGEIAGNTIYFGEGSWLTVV.

This chain links TRBV12-3 or TRBV12-4 with TRBJ1-5; D not resolved. V was pared by 4 bases and J by 3 bases, with 7 bases between. The CDR3 consists of 13 residues. In DNA, the CDR3 is TGTGCCAGCAGTTGGGAGAACAATCAGCCCCAGCATTTT. Translated: CASSWENNQPQHF.

The V call is TRBV28, the J call TRBJ2-7, with TRBD1 identical over 8 bases. The CDR3 sequence is 15 residues long. Losses at the gene ends were 6 bases for V and 4 bases for J; bases not matched to a gene: 11. From germline, CDR1 is MDHEN and CDR2 SYDVKM. CDR3 nucleotide sequence: TGTGCCAGCAGAACAGCCGGGACAGGTCTTTACGAGCAGTACTTC. Its protein is CASRTAGTGLYEQYF.

This clone has just a few counts. The chain joins TRBV28 to TRBJ2-1, with TRBD2 matching 8 bases. This CDR3 is 15 amino acids long. The junction had 13 bases not matched to a gene; V was cut back by 5 bases and J by 10 bases. Germline V CDR1 and CDR2: MDHEN, SYDVKM. The CDR3 nucleotides are TGTGCCAGCAGTCCTGGAGCGGGAGCATGGAGGGAGCAGTTCTTC. Its translation: CASSPGAGAWREQFF.

This chain connects TRBV4-2 to TRBJ2-2, with D maybe TRBD2 (6 bases). V was shortened by 4 bases and J by 6 bases, with 18 bases between the two germline ends. The CDR3 consists of 16 residues. CDR1 is LGHNA, CDR2 YNFKEQ, per germline. The CDR3 loop is CASSPIGAGLAGELFF. CDR3 sequence (DNA): TGTGCCAGCAGCCCCATCGGGGCGGGACTGGCCGGGGAGCTGTTTTTT.

This clone has only one observation. The sample holds other DNA sequences that translate to the same CDR3. CDR3 in DNA: TGCGCCAGCAGCTTGGAGCAGGGCTCTGGCTACACCTTC. It translates to CASSLEQGSGYTF. The chain employs TRBV5-1 and TRBJ1-2; possibly TRBD1 for D (5 bases). The CDR3 is 13 amino acids. Germline CDR1 is SGHRS and CDR2 is YFSETQ. V gave up 0 bases and J gave up 7 bases, with 10 bases separating them.

The J gene is TRBJ1-2, the V gene TRBV6-5; 7 bases match TRBD1. This CDR3 comprises 13 residues. From germline, CDR1 is MNHEY and CDR2 SVGAGI. V gave up 6 bases and J gave up 8 bases; unmatched junction bases: 9. The CDR3 protein is CASRFGQVEGYTF. CDR3 coding DNA: TGTGCCAGCAGATTCGGACAGGTGGAGGGCTACACCTTC.

This clone came up once. V and J are TRBV4-2 and TRBJ1-4; D possibly corresponds to TRBD1 (5 bases). Trimming stripped 1 base from V and 7 bases from J, with 13 bases between. This CDR3 spans 15 amino acids. Germline values: CDR1 LGHNA, CDR2 YNFKEQ. CDR3 sequence: CASSQGLRGGEKLFF. The CDR3, as DNA: TGTGCCAGCAGCCAAGGGTTAAGGGGTGGTGAAAAACTGTTTTTT.

This chain joins TRBV7-9 and TRBJ2-5; 8 nucleotides agree with TRBD1. The germline V gene encodes CDR1 SEHNR and CDR2 FQNEAQ (reference sequence). With V trimmed by 2 bases and J by 5 bases, 10 bases remained unmatched. The CDR3 is 16 residues long. The CDR3 region has the DNA TGTGCCAGCAGCTTATCAGGACAGGGCCCACGCGAGACCCAGTACTTC. It codes for CASSLSGQGPRETQYF.

The J gene is TRBJ2-1, the V gene TRBV10-3; TRBD2 matches at 8 bases. V lost 6 bases to trimming and J lost 0 bases; unmatched junction nucleotides: 7. This CDR3 comprises 16 residues. Germline assignment: CDR1 ENHRY and CDR2 SYGVKD. The CDR3 sequence: CAISLGLASSYNEQFF. The DNA for the CDR3 is TGTGCCATCAGCCTCGGACTAGCTAGCTCCTACAATGAGCAGTTCTTC.

The chain uses TRBV9 and TRBJ1-4; 8 bases are a match to TRBD1. V shed 0 bases and J 2 bases; nucleotides not matched to a gene: 3. The CDR3 consists of 16 residues. The V gene's germline CDR1 is SGDLS and CDR2 YYNGEE. CDR3 sequence: CASSVGTGRTNEKLFF. The CDR3 nucleotides are TGTGCCAGCAGCGTAGGGACAGGGAGGACTAATGAAAAACTGTTTTTT. The full variable domain, in which reference TRBV9 and TRBJ1-4 provide the parts outside the CDR3, is DSGVTQTPKHLITATGQRVTLRCSPRSGDLSVYWYQQSLDQGLQFLIQYYNGEERAKGNILERFSAQQFPDLHSELNLSSLELGDSALYFCASSVGTGRTNEKLFFGSGTQLSVL.

CDR3 DNA: TGCGCCAGCAGCCAAGAGGGCGCAGGGGTCACTGGCTCGAGCAATCAGCCCCAGCATTTT. Residues: CASSQEGAGVTGSSNQPQHF. The rearrangement uses TRBV4-1 and TRBJ1-5, with D maybe TRBD1 (6 bases). Trimming cost V 0 bases and J 1 base, with 22 bases left between them. Germline V CDR1 and CDR2: MGHRA, YSYEKL. The CDR3 contains 20 residues.